This TCR beta chain emerged from a study of OX40 agonist ivuxolimab in advanced cancers. Study context: Patient treatment consisted of intravenous ivuxolimab administration every 2 weeks at 0.01 to 10 mg/kg. Prior checkpoint blockade (anti-PD-1, anti-PD-L1 or anti-CTLA-4) was permitted; 35% to 50% had it. Of the patients, three showed partial responses, one with hepatocellular carcinoma and two with cutaneous melanoma. General study points: CD4+ and CD8+ blood T cells expanded clonally by week 6 at 0.1 to 3.0 mg/kg.

Produced via immunoSEQ multiplex PCR; TCRdb's table is partial and in-frame only. In the table there are tens of thousands of clones, about 91% of which are singletons. For this clone: Its antigen is as yet unknown.

The sequence was obtained from an adult with an advanced solid tumor such as melanoma, head and neck, liver or kidney cancer. The material sequenced was CD4+ or CD8+ T cells sorted from blood, taken in a trial of the OX40 agonist ivuxolimab.

The CDR3 spells CSTILAGAVNEQYF. For the CDR3, the DNA is TGCAGCACGATTTTAGCGGGAGCGGTCAACGAGCAGTACTTC. The chain joins TRBV29-1 to TRBJ2-7; 9 bases are a match to TRBD2. This CDR3 comprises 14 residues. Trimming cost V 8 bases and J 5 bases; bases outside gene matches: 13. Germline V lookup: CDR1 SQVTM, CDR2 ANQGSEA.